Listed below are T cell receptor beta chains from one sample, sequenced in a study of PD-L1 blockade in urothelial cancer. Sequencing was performed with immunoSEQ multiplex PCR; in TCRdb, only in-frame clones are kept and a portion is missing. This sample has approximately 71,000 clones, with 85% to 90% found just once. The source was PBMCs, collected around atezolizumab (anti-PD-L1) treatment. The receptors were sampled from a man aged 55 to 70 with urothelial cancer. Both conserved end residues are part of each CDR3. Fields, in order: D gene, J gene, V gene, clone size, CDR3 DNA, CDR3 protein. A D gene is named only where the DNA matches it firmly. Clone size is not always given. Where it is, it says once, few, many or a class for expanded clones.

D: TRBD1
J: TRBJ1-2
V: TRBV6-5
size: .
DNA: TGTGCCAGCATCGGACAGGGGAACTATGGCTACACCTTC
CDR3: CASIGQGNYGYTF

D: .
J: TRBJ1-4
V: TRBV5-4
size: .
DNA: TGTGCCAGCACATCCGACGTTGACAGACATAATGAAAAACTGTTTTTT
CDR3: CASTSDVDRHNEKLFF

D: TRBD1
J: TRBJ2-4
V: TRBV6-5
size: .
DNA: TGTGCCAGCAGTTACTCCGGGACAGGGGAGCGCATTCAGTACTTC
CDR3: CASSYSGTGERIQYF

D: TRBD1
J: TRBJ1-1
V: TRBV6-1
size: .
DNA: TGTGCCAGCAGTGAAGGGACAGGGGGCACTGAAGCTTTCTTT
CDR3: CASSEGTGGTEAFF

D: .
J: TRBJ1-2
V: TRBV19
size: few
DNA: TGTGCCAGTAGTATAGTGGGAGTGTATGGCTACACCTTC
CDR3: CASSIVGVYGYTF

D: TRBD2
J: TRBJ2-3
V: TRBV5-4
size: once
DNA: TGTGCCAGCAGCTTAAGGGGCGGGAGGGCCACAGATACGCAGTATTTT
CDR3: CASSLRGGRATDTQYF

D: .
J: TRBJ1-3
V: TRBV7-3
size: .
DNA: TGTGCCTCTAGAGGAGGGAGCTCCGGAGGAAACACCATATATTTT
CDR3: CASRGGSSGGNTIYF

D: TRBD1
J: TRBJ2-4
V: TRBV27
size: .
DNA: TGTGCCAGCAGTTTATCACAGGGGAGAGCCAAAAACATTCAGTACTTC
CDR3: CASSLSQGRAKNIQYF

D: TRBD1
J: TRBJ2-7
V: TRBV6-5
size: .
DNA: TGTGCCAGCAGCCCCGGGACAGGGAGCGAGCAGTACTTC
CDR3: CASSPGTGSEQYF

D: TRBD1
J: TRBJ2-7
V: TRBV5-1
size: .
DNA: TGCGCCAGCAGCCAACTCGACAGGGTAGGCGAGCAGTACTTC
CDR3: CASSQLDRVGEQYF

D: .
J: TRBJ1-1
V: TRBV19
size: .
DNA: TGTGCCAGTAGTATTCCAGGGGTGGGAACTGAAGCTTTCTTT
CDR3: CASSIPGVGTEAFF

D: .
J: TRBJ2-1
V: TRBV11-3
size: .
DNA: TGTGCCAGCAGCTTCCGCCCAGGTCCCTACAATGAGCAGTTCTTC
CDR3: CASSFRPGPYNEQFF

D: TRBD2
J: TRBJ2-7
V: TRBV7-9
size: .
DNA: TGTGCCAGCAGCCCGGGACTAGCGGGAGCCGACTACGAGCAGTACTTC
CDR3: CASSPGLAGADYEQYF

D: .
J: TRBJ2-1
V: TRBV29-1
size: once
DNA: TGCAGCGTTGAAAGGGGTCTTGAGGAGCAGTTCTTC
CDR3: CSVERGLEEQFF

D: .
J: TRBJ1-3
V: TRBV18
size: once
DNA: TGTGCCAGCTCACCACGGACAGTAAACTCTGGAAACACCATATATTTT
CDR3: CASSPRTVNSGNTIYF

D: .
J: TRBJ1-1
V: TRBV4-1
size: .
DNA: TGCGCCAGCAGCCAAGATCCGGCAGAGGTAAACACTGAAGCTTTCTTT
CDR3: CASSQDPAEVNTEAFF

D: TRBD1
J: TRBJ1-4
V: TRBV4-1
size: .
DNA: TGCGCCAGCCGCTCCCTCCGGGACAGAAATGAAAAACTGTTTTTT
CDR3: CASRSLRDRNEKLFF

D: TRBD1
J: TRBJ2-3
V: TRBV7-2
size: .
DNA: TGTGCCAGCAGCGAAGACAGGGTTAAAGATACGCAGTATTTT
CDR3: CASSEDRVKDTQYF

D: TRBD1
J: TRBJ1-4
V: TRBV28
size: .
DNA: TGTGCCAGCAGCCTCGCGGACAGGGGGTCTGAAAAACTGTTTTTT
CDR3: CASSLADRGSEKLFF

D: .
J: TRBJ2-3
V: TRBV5-6
size: once
DNA: TGTGCCAGCAGCTTGGGGAGCCTAGTCAACGCAGATACGCAGTATTTT
CDR3: CASSLGSLVNADTQYF

D: TRBD1
J: TRBJ2-5
V: TRBV28
size: .
DNA: TGTGCCAGCAGCCCGGGACAGGAAAAAGAGACCCAGTACTTC
CDR3: CASSPGQEKETQYF

D: TRBD2
J: TRBJ2-1
V: TRBV9
size: .
DNA: TGTGCCAGCAGTTTTACGGGAGGCTCCCGCTGGAATGAGCAGTTCTTC
CDR3: CASSFTGGSRWNEQFF

D: .
J: TRBJ1-1
V: TRBV12-5
size: .
DNA: TGTGCTAGTGACGTCAGGGGAAACACTGAAGCTTTCTTT
CDR3: CASDVRGNTEAFF

D: TRBD2
J: TRBJ2-7
V: TRBV10-3
size: .
DNA: TGTGCCATCAGTGAGTCTTCCGGGACTACCTCCGAGCAGTACTTC
CDR3: CAISESSGTTSEQYF

D: TRBD2
J: TRBJ2-7
V: TRBV6-1
size: .
DNA: TGTGCCAGCTTAGACAGCGGGAGGCTGTACGAGCAGTACTTC
CDR3: CASLDSGRLYEQYF

D: .
J: TRBJ2-7
V: TRBV27
size: .
DNA: TGTGCCAGCAGTCCCGACCTTTTGGGGCCGGGCTACGAGCAGTACTTC
CDR3: CASSPDLLGPGYEQYF

D: .
J: TRBJ2-2
V: TRBV28
size: .
DNA: TGTGCCAGCAGTCGTACTACGGCGGGATCCGGGGAGCTGTTTTTT
CDR3: CASSRTTAGSGELFF